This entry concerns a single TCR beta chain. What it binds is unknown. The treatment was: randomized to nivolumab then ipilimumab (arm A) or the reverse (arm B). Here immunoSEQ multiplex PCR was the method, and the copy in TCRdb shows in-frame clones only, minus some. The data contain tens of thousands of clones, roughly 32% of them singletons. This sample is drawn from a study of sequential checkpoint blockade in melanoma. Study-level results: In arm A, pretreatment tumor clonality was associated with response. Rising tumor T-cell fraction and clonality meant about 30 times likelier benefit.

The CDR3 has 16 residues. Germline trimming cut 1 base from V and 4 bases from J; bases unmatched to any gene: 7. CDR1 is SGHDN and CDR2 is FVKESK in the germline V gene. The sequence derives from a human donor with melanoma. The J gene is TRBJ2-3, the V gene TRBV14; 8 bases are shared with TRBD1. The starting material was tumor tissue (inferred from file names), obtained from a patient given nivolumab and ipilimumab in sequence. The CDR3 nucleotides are TGTGCCAGCAGCCAAGCCGCGACAGGGGTTCCAGATACGCAGTATTTT. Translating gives CASSQAATGVPDTQYF.